The source of this T cell receptor beta chain is a study of cytomegalovirus exposure and HLA in healthy donors. Turning to the study itself: A prior study identified approximately 110 million unique TCR beta sequences from about 180 million T cells.

The PCR was carried out with 60 Vbeta primers and 13 Jbeta primers. This table comes from immunoSEQ multiplex PCR, and its TCRdb copy is limited to in-frame clones, with some not included. The top ten hold under 2% of the sample, which has about 160,000 clones, around 84% seen once. In regard to this clone: The antigen remains undetermined.

Germline V gene data show CDR1 as SGHRS and CDR2 as YFSETQ. V shed 3 bases, J shed 3 bases, and the junction held 5 bases outside the gene matches. The CDR3 consists of 16 residues. Study-wide findings and caveats: When a later analysis was performed, an Asian-associated ancestry cluster reportedly had fewer N-insertions than the roughly 670-donor mean. Rarity characterized most TCR sequences, yet some public TCRs appeared in many donors. Highest at DRB1 and lowest at HLA-C, TCR association rates differed among HLA loci in a later analysis.

This chain uses TRBV5-1 with TRBJ2-3; 12 bases line up with TRBD2. This TCR came from a man younger than 35 in good health and CMV-seronegative. Material for sequencing was PBMCs. The CDR3 spells CASSSLAGGETDTQYF. The CDR3 coding sequence is TGCGCCAGCAGCTCCCTAGCGGGAGGGGAGACAGATACGCAGTATTTT.